This TCR beta chain came from a study of CD4+ T cells in melanoma. The CDR3 totals 14 residues. Germline CDR1 and CDR2: MNHEY and SVGAGI. The ends lost 1 base at V and 9 bases at J; junction bases unmatched: 6. A word on this clone: Its specificity is unknown.

TCRdb keeps only in-frame clones here, not all; method: immunoSEQ multiplex PCR. The sample holds some 110,000 clones, 92% seen once. The study's findings and limits: Diverse differentiation states were reported for melanoma neoantigen-specific CD4+ T cells.

J is TRBJ1-5 and V is TRBV6-5, with 7 bases lining up with TRBD1. The sequencing sample was made of peripheral blood. The sequence was obtained from a human donor with melanoma. The CDR3 is CASSYFRDSGPQHF. CDR3 sequence (DNA): TGTGCCAGCAGTTACTTCCGGGACAGCGGGCCCCAGCATTTT.